Each of the 4 T cell receptor beta chains below was sequenced from the same sample in a study of blood T cell repertoires in COVID-19. Only in-frame clones appear in the TCRdb table, and some are missing; sequencing was by immunoSEQ multiplex PCR. The data show approximately 230,000 clones, roughly 85% seen once. The sample was peripheral blood. These TCRs come from a man between 18 and 35 years old with active or convalescent COVID-19.

This rearrangement joins TRBV2 to TRBJ2-4, with 8 bases aligning to TRBD1. CDR1 is SNHLY, CDR2 FYNNEI, per germline. V was clipped by 7 bases and J by 6 bases; unmatched bases: 8. This CDR3 is built from 14 residues. The CDR3 protein is CASTMDRVGNIQYF. DNA of the CDR3: TGTGCCAGCACTATGGACAGGGTCGGAAACATTCAGTACTTC.

The genes are TRBV19 and TRBJ2-7, with a tentative D call TRBD1 (7 bases). The germline V gene has CDR1 LNHDA and CDR2 SQIVND (reference sequence). V lost 5 bases, J lost 3 bases, and 11 bases lay in between. The CDR3 has 13 residues. The CDR3 sequence: CASSAGQIYEQYF. Written as DNA, the CDR3 is TGTGCCAGTAGTGCGGGACAGATCTACGAGCAGTACTTC.

CDR3 protein: CATSRVRGRMVGQYF. The CDR3 nucleotides are TGTGCCACCAGCAGAGTGCGGGGAAGGATGGTCGGGCAGTACTTC. The chain carries TRBV15 and TRBJ2-7; D is possibly TRBD2 (6 bases). This CDR3 contains 15 residues. Germline V gives CDR1 LNHNV, CDR2 YYDKDF (reference sequence). V lost 1 base and J 9 bases, leaving 19 bases between the germline ends.

In regard to this clone: The same CDR3 also results from other DNA sequences found in this sample. The chain couples TRBV27 to TRBJ1-2, with 7 bases matching TRBD1. CDR3 size: 14 residues. Per germline, CDR1 MNHEY and CDR2 SMNVEV (reference sequence). After removal of 3 bases from V and 5 bases from J, the junction contained 6 bases not matched to a gene. CDR3 sequence (DNA): TGTGCCAGCAGTTTGGGGGGACAGCCTTATGGCTACACCTTC. Protein sequence: CASSLGGQPYGYTF.